A single T cell receptor beta chain is shown here with its context. Its matching antigen is unknown. Time point defined: sample taken at primary tumor resection. V trimming: 2 bases; J trimming: 3 bases; junction bases outside the gene matches: 7. Germline V gives CDR1 SGDLS, CDR2 YYNGEE. The length of the CDR3 is 15 residues. This specimen comes from a study of spatial heterogeneity in lung cancer. Study-wide results and caveats: How many expanded intratumoral alpha and beta TCRs were present tracked the tumor mutation count, which was a count of nonsynonymous mutations.

One entry per CDR3 protein results from TCRdb running MiXCR on the 5' RACE reads. Seen here are about 17,000 distinct CDR3 sequences, approximately 6.2% observed once, and the top ten hold about 6.8%. This specimen was lung tumor tissue, taken at surgery. This rearrangement joins TRBV9 to TRBJ2-7; 8 nucleotides match TRBD1. The sequence came from a male donor with early-stage non-small cell lung cancer. CDR3 in amino acids: CASSVAGTGHYEQYF. CDR3 bases: TGTGCCAGCAGCGTCGCCGGGACAGGACACTACGAGCAGTACTTC.